Listed below are T cell receptor beta chains from one sample, sequenced in a study of shared clonotypes between healthy human individuals. Sequencing used immunoSEQ multiplex PCR; TCRdb keeps in-frame clones, though not all of them. Altogether roughly 2.1 million clones are present, roughly 91% being singletons, with the ten largest covering roughly 1.8%. The sample was naive CD8+ T cells from PBMCs. The receptors come from a man aged 18 to 30 in good health. Some clones in this sample may be carry-over from other donors' samples. CDR3s include the opening cysteine and the closing phenylalanine or tryptophan. The D gene is left open where the match is weak. Size tells how often a clone was seen (once, few, many) or the class of an expanded clone, and some rows leave it out.

CDR3 length: 17
D gene: NA
V gene: TRBV4-1
clone size: NA
J gene: TRBJ1-1
CDR3 DNA: TGCGCCAGCAGCCAAGTTCTCAAGTCTGGGGGGAACACTGAAGCTTTCTTT
CDR3 protein: CASSQVLKSGGNTEAFF

CDR3 length: 13
D gene: NA
V gene: TRBV7-9
clone size: NA
J gene: TRBJ2-2
CDR3 DNA: TGTGCCAGCGAGGACTCCAACACCGGGGAGCTGTTTTTT
CDR3 protein: CASEDSNTGELFF

CDR3 length: 13
D gene: NA
V gene: TRBV6-5
clone size: NA
J gene: TRBJ2-5
CDR3 DNA: TGTGCCAGCAGTTACTCGGGTTCGGGGACCCAGTACTTC
CDR3 protein: CASSYSGSGTQYF

CDR3 length: 14
D gene: NA
V gene: TRBV29-1
clone size: NA
J gene: TRBJ2-5
CDR3 DNA: TGCAGCGTTGAAGATTGGTACCGACAAGAGACCCAGTACTTC
CDR3 protein: CSVEDWYRQETQYF

CDR3 length: 17
D gene: NA
V gene: TRBV5-1
clone size: NA
J gene: TRBJ2-1
CDR3 DNA: TGCGCCAGCAGCTGGCGGTCAGGGGTCATGCCATACAATGAGCAGTTCTTC
CDR3 protein: CASSWRSGVMPYNEQFF

CDR3 length: 15
D gene: NA
V gene: TRBV5-1
clone size: NA
J gene: TRBJ2-3
CDR3 DNA: TGCGCCAGCAGCCCGGGACAAATACACACAGATACGCAGTATTTT
CDR3 protein: CASSPGQIHTDTQYF

CDR3 length: 15
D gene: NA
V gene: TRBV4-2
clone size: once
J gene: TRBJ2-1
CDR3 DNA: TGTGCCAGCAGCCAAGACCGTGATACCTACAATGAGCAGTTCTTC
CDR3 protein: CASSQDRDTYNEQFF

CDR3 length: 16
D gene: NA
V gene: TRBV27
clone size: NA
J gene: TRBJ2-1
CDR3 DNA: TGTGCCAGCGGGGGACCGACGCCCCTCTCCTACAATGAGCAGTTCTTC
CDR3 protein: CASGGPTPLSYNEQFF

CDR3 length: 14
D gene: TRBD1
V gene: TRBV5-1
clone size: NA
J gene: TRBJ2-1
CDR3 DNA: TGCGCCAGCAGTGTGGGACAGGGGGTTAATGAGCAGTTCTTC
CDR3 protein: CASSVGQGVNEQFF

CDR3 length: 14
D gene: NA
V gene: TRBV28
clone size: NA
J gene: TRBJ2-5
CDR3 DNA: TGTGCCAGCAGTCCTCTGGGGGTCCAAGAGACCCAGTACTTC
CDR3 protein: CASSPLGVQETQYF

CDR3 length: 15
D gene: TRBD1
V gene: TRBV4-3
clone size: once
J gene: TRBJ1-2
CDR3 DNA: TGCGCCAGCAGCCAAGTCTGGGACAGGGGCTATGGCTACACCTTC
CDR3 protein: CASSQVWDRGYGYTF

CDR3 length: 15
D gene: NA
V gene: TRBV28
clone size: NA
J gene: TRBJ1-3
CDR3 DNA: TGTGCCATCTCTAAGTTCCCCCTTCCGGGAAACACCATATATTTT
CDR3 protein: CAISKFPLPGNTIYF

CDR3 length: 15
D gene: NA
V gene: TRBV27
clone size: NA
J gene: TRBJ2-6
CDR3 DNA: TGTGCCAGCGGGGGGATAGGGCCTGGGGCCAACGTCCTGACTTTC
CDR3 protein: CASGGIGPGANVLTF

CDR3 length: 15
D gene: TRBD1
V gene: TRBV19
clone size: NA
J gene: TRBJ1-5
CDR3 DNA: TGTGCCAGTAGTTGGATCGGGACAGGAAATCAGCCCCAGCATTTT
CDR3 protein: CASSWIGTGNQPQHF

CDR3 length: 16
D gene: NA
V gene: TRBV15
clone size: NA
J gene: TRBJ2-1
CDR3 DNA: TGTGCCACCAGCAGAGATCGAACGGGGACCTACAATGAGCAGTTCTTC
CDR3 protein: CATSRDRTGTYNEQFF

CDR3 length: 15
D gene: TRBD2
V gene: TRBV4-1
clone size: NA
J gene: TRBJ2-7
CDR3 DNA: TGCGCCAGCAGACTCGCTAGCGGGATTACCTACGAGCAGTACTTC
CDR3 protein: CASRLASGITYEQYF

CDR3 length: 18
D gene: TRBD2
V gene: TRBV4-3
clone size: NA
J gene: TRBJ2-1
CDR3 DNA: TGCGCCAGCAGCCAAGAACCAGCGGGAGAACCTGCCTACAATGAGCAGTTCTTC
CDR3 protein: CASSQEPAGEPAYNEQFF

CDR3 length: 17
D gene: NA
V gene: TRBV9
clone size: NA
J gene: TRBJ2-6
CDR3 DNA: TGTGCCAGCAGCGCCCCTATCCAGGGCATTGGGGCCAACGTCCTGACTTTC
CDR3 protein: CASSAPIQGIGANVLTF

CDR3 length: 14
D gene: NA
V gene: TRBV7-9
clone size: NA
J gene: TRBJ2-3
CDR3 DNA: TGTGCCAGCAGGCGGTCGGTGGACACAGATACGCAGTATTTT
CDR3 protein: CASRRSVDTDTQYF

CDR3 length: 16
D gene: NA
V gene: TRBV15
clone size: once
J gene: TRBJ2-1
CDR3 DNA: TGTGCCACCAGCAGAGATTTTGGCAGTACCTACAATGAGCAGTTCTTC
CDR3 protein: CATSRDFGSTYNEQFF

CDR3 length: 13
D gene: NA
V gene: TRBV19
clone size: NA
J gene: TRBJ2-5
CDR3 DNA: TGTGCCAGTAGTATTCTGGGCCAAGAGACCCAGTACTTC
CDR3 protein: CASSILGQETQYF

CDR3 length: 15
D gene: TRBD2
V gene: TRBV27
clone size: NA
J gene: TRBJ2-1
CDR3 DNA: TGTGCCAGCAGTTTTGTAGCGGGAGGTATGAATGAGCAGTTCTTC
CDR3 protein: CASSFVAGGMNEQFF

CDR3 length: 11
D gene: NA
V gene: TRBV29-1
clone size: NA
J gene: TRBJ1-1
CDR3 DNA: TGCAGCGTCCAAGGGCAGACCGAAGCTTTCTTT
CDR3 protein: CSVQGQTEAFF

CDR3 length: 18
D gene: TRBD1
V gene: TRBV5-5
clone size: NA
J gene: TRBJ1-5
CDR3 DNA: TGTGCCAGCAGCTTCGTCCCGGGACAGGGACGGTACAATCAGCCCCAGCATTTT
CDR3 protein: CASSFVPGQGRYNQPQHF

CDR3 length: 12
D gene: NA
V gene: TRBV2
clone size: NA
J gene: TRBJ2-7
CDR3 DNA: TGTGCCAGCAGTGTTAGTGAGGACGAGCAGTACTTC
CDR3 protein: CASSVSEDEQYF

CDR3 length: 16
D gene: NA
V gene: TRBV28
clone size: NA
J gene: TRBJ2-7
CDR3 DNA: TGTGCCAGCAGTTTCCCTTTCCAGGGCAGCACCTACGAGCAGTACTTC
CDR3 protein: CASSFPFQGSTYEQYF

CDR3 length: 15
D gene: NA
V gene: TRBV19
clone size: NA
J gene: TRBJ2-7
CDR3 DNA: TGTGCCAGTAGACCCTCTTTCGCGGATACCTACGAGCAGTACTTC
CDR3 protein: CASRPSFADTYEQYF

CDR3 length: 14
D gene: NA
V gene: TRBV30
clone size: NA
J gene: TRBJ1-2
CDR3 DNA: TGTGCCTGGACCCCACTAGGGACAATCTATGGCTACACCTTC
CDR3 protein: CAWTPLGTIYGYTF

CDR3 length: 14
D gene: TRBD1
V gene: TRBV25-1
clone size: NA
J gene: TRBJ1-4
CDR3 DNA: TGTGCCAGCAGTGCCCGGGACAGTAAACGGAAACTGTTTTTT
CDR3 protein: CASSARDSKRKLFF

CDR3 length: 15
D gene: TRBD1
V gene: TRBV7-9
clone size: NA
J gene: TRBJ2-1
CDR3 DNA: TGTGCCAGCAGCTCACCGGGACAGTTGGACAATGAGCAGTTCTTC
CDR3 protein: CASSSPGQLDNEQFF

CDR3 length: 15
D gene: NA
V gene: TRBV11-2
clone size: NA
J gene: TRBJ2-4
CDR3 DNA: TGTGCCAGCAGCTTGGTCCGGGTTCATGGGAACATTCAGCACTTC
CDR3 protein: CASSLVRVHGNIQHF

CDR3 length: 16
D gene: NA
V gene: TRBV4-1
clone size: NA
J gene: TRBJ2-6
CDR3 DNA: TGCGCCAGCAGCCCCGAGGTGGACTCTGGGGCCAACGTCCTGACTTTC
CDR3 protein: CASSPEVDSGANVLTF

CDR3 length: 15
D gene: NA
V gene: TRBV27
clone size: once
J gene: TRBJ2-1
CDR3 DNA: TGTGCCAGCAGTTCCCGGGGACCCACCTACAATGAGCAGTTCTTC
CDR3 protein: CASSSRGPTYNEQFF

CDR3 length: 16
D gene: TRBD2
V gene: TRBV9
clone size: once
J gene: TRBJ2-2
CDR3 DNA: TGTGCCAGCAGCGTGGCTAGCGGGAAGGACACCGGGGAGCTGTTTTTT
CDR3 protein: CASSVASGKDTGELFF

CDR3 length: 14
D gene: NA
V gene: TRBV6-9
clone size: NA
J gene: TRBJ1-2
CDR3 DNA: TGTGCCAGCAGTTATCAAGCCTTTAACTATGGCTACACCTTC
CDR3 protein: CASSYQAFNYGYTF

CDR3 length: 15
D gene: NA
V gene: TRBV4-1
clone size: NA
J gene: TRBJ2-6
CDR3 DNA: TGCGCCAGCAGCCTCCCGAATTCTGGGGCCAACGTCCTGACTTTC
CDR3 protein: CASSLPNSGANVLTF

CDR3 length: 16
D gene: NA
V gene: TRBV27
clone size: once
J gene: TRBJ2-3
CDR3 DNA: TGTGCCAGCAGTTTATCGACTCCCCGAGGGGCAGATACGCAGTATTTT
CDR3 protein: CASSLSTPRGADTQYF

CDR3 length: 15
D gene: TRBD1
V gene: TRBV2
clone size: NA
J gene: TRBJ2-3
CDR3 DNA: TGTGCCAGCTGTCCAGGACAGGAAATCACAGATACGCAGTATTTT
CDR3 protein: CASCPGQEITDTQYF

CDR3 length: 12
D gene: NA
V gene: TRBV27
clone size: NA
J gene: TRBJ2-7
CDR3 DNA: TGTGCCAGCAGTAGGCCAGGGGGGCAGTTTAACTTC
CDR3 protein: CASSRPGGQFNF

CDR3 length: 14
D gene: TRBD2
V gene: TRBV19
clone size: NA
J gene: TRBJ2-7
CDR3 DNA: TGTGCCAGTAGTATAGGCGGGGGGAGCTACGAGCAGTACTTC
CDR3 protein: CASSIGGGSYEQYF

CDR3 length: 14
D gene: NA
V gene: TRBV7-6
clone size: NA
J gene: TRBJ2-1
CDR3 DNA: TGTGCCAGCAGCTTTTCAATAATAGCCAATGAGCAGTTCTTC
CDR3 protein: CASSFSIIANEQFF

CDR3 length: 14
D gene: TRBD1
V gene: TRBV29-1
clone size: NA
J gene: TRBJ1-2
CDR3 DNA: TGCAGCGTTGAATCGTACAGGGGTCTGCATGGCTACACCTTC
CDR3 protein: CSVESYRGLHGYTF

CDR3 length: 15
D gene: TRBD2
V gene: TRBV27
clone size: once
J gene: TRBJ2-3
CDR3 DNA: TGTGCCAGCAGTCAAAGCGGGAGGGTAGCAGATACGCAGTATTTT
CDR3 protein: CASSQSGRVADTQYF